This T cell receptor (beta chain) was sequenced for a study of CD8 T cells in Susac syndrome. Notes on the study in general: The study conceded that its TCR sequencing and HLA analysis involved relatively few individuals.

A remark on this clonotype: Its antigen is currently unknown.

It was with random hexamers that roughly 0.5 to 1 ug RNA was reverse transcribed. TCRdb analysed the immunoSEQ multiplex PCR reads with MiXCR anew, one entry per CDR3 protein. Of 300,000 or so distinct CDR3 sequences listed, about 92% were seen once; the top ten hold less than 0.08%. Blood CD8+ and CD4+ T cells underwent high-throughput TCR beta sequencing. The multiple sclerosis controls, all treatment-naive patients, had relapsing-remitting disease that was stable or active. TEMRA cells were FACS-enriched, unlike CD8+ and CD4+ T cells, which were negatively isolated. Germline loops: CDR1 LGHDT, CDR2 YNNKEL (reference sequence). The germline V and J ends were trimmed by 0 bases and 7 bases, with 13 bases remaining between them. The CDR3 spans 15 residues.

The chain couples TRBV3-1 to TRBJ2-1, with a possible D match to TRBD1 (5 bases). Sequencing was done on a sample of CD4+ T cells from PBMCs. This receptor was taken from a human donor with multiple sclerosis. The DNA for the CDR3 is TGTGCCAGCAGCCAAGATCTGGCAGGGCCGAATGAGCAGTTCTTC. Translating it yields CASSQDLAGPNEQFF.